This T cell receptor (beta chain) appears in the sequencing data of a study of T-cell reconstitution after alpha-beta-depleted transplantation in children. V lost 8 bases to trimming and J lost 7 bases, with 14 bases between them. CDR1 is SGHVS, CDR2 FQNEAQ, per germline. The CDR3 consists of 12 residues. TCRbeta library preparation incorporated unique molecular identifiers. MiXCR, run by TCRdb on the PCR reads, gives a single entry per CDR3 protein. Here the sample spans 350,000 to 450,000 distinct CDR3 sequences, roughly 13% being singletons. This clonotype was detected many times. The receptor's source is a human donor who donated a stem cell graft to a child with Fanconi anemia. The chain employs TRBV7-8 and TRBJ2-5; D is unresolved. This sample comprised PBMCs, obtained from the stem cell graft. CDR3 sequence (DNA): TGTGCCAGCGCTGGTAGTTTTGGGACCCAGTACTTC. It yields the protein CASAGSFGTQYF.